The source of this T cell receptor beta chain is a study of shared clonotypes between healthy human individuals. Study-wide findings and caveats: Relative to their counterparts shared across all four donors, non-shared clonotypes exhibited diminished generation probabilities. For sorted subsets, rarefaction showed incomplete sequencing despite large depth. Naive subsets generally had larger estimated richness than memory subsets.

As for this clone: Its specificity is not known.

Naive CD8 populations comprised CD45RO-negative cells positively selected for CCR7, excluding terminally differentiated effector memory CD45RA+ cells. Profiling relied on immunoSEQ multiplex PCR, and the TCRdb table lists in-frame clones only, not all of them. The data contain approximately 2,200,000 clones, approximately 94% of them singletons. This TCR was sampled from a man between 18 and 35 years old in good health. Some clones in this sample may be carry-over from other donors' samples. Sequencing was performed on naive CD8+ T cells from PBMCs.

DNA for the CDR3: TGTGCCAGCAGCGCCGACACCGGGACAGGGGGCTACGAGCAGTACTTC. It specifies CASSADTGTGGYEQYF. J is TRBJ2-7 and V is TRBV9, with 11 bases aligning to TRBD1. CDR1 is SGDLS, CDR2 YYNGEE, per germline. The CDR3 spans 16 residues. The trim removed 3 bases at V and 3 bases at J, leaving 8 bases unmatched.